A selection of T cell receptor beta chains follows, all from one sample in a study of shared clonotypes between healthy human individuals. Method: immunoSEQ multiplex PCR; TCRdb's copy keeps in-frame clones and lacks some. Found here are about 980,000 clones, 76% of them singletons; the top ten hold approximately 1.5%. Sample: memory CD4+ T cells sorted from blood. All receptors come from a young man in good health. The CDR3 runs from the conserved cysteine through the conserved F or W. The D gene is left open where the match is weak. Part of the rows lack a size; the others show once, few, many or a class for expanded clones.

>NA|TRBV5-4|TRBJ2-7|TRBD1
TGTGCCAGCAGCTCGGGACAGGGATCGTCGTACGAGCAGTACTTC
CASSSGQGSSYEQYF
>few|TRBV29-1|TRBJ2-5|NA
TGCAGCGTTGTCGGCTCAAAAGAGACCCAGTACTTC
CSVVGSKETQYF
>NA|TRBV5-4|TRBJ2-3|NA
TGTGCCAGCAGCTTGGTGGGGTCAGATACGCAGTATTTT
CASSLVGSDTQYF
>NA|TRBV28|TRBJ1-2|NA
TGTGCCAGCACCTTCGTAGGCCAAGGTGACCGGGACTATGGCTACACCTTC
CASTFVGQGDRDYGYTF
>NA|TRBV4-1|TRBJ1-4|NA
TGCGCCAGCTCCACGGGCAGATTAAATGAAAAACTGTTTTTT
CASSTGRLNEKLFF
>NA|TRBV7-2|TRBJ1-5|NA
TGTGCCAGCAACGACGGAGAATATCAGCCCCAGCATTTT
CASNDGEYQPQHF
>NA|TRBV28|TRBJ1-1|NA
TGTGCCAGCGGTGGGGGTATCACTGAAGCTTTCTTT
CASGGGITEAFF
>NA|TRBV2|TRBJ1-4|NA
TGTGCCAGCAGCTATAGGTCGCTGGGGGAAAGTGAAAAACTGTTTTTT
CASSYRSLGESEKLFF
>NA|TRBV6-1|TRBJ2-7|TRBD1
TGTGCCAGCAGTGAAGGGCAGGGGGCCCTCTCCTACGAGCAGTACTTC
CASSEGQGALSYEQYF
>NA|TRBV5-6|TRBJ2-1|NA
TGTGCCAGCAGCCGGGCCAGCGAGCAGTTCTTC
CASSRASEQFF
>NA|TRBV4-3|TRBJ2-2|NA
TGCGCCAGCAGCCAATACTTCCCCGGGGAGCTGTTTTTT
CASSQYFPGELFF
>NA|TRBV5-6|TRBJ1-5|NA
TGTGCCAGCAGCCGGAGCGGGGCGCCGTATAGCAATCAGCCCCAGCATTTT
CASSRSGAPYSNQPQHF
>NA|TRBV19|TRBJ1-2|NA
TGTGCCAGTAGTTCCCCCAAAGGCGGCTACACCTTC
CASSSPKGGYTF
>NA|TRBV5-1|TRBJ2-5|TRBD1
TGCGCCAGCAGCTCGTGGGACAGGGGGCCGACGCAAGAGACCCAGTACTTC
CASSSWDRGPTQETQYF
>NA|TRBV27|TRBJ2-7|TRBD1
TGTGCCAGCAGCCCGGGGACAGGGGAGAACGAGCAGTACTTC
CASSPGTGENEQYF
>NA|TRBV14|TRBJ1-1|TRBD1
TGTGCCAGCAGCCAGAGGGGGCCTCTGAACACTGAAGCTTTCTTT
CASSQRGPLNTEAFF
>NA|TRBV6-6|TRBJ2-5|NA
TGTGCCAGCGGTAAAGAGACCCAGTACTTC
CASGKETQYF
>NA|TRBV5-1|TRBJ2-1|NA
TGCGCCAGCAGCGCCGCCGCGGAACCCTACAATGAGCAGTTCTTC
CASSAAAEPYNEQFF
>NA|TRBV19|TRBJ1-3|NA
TGTGCCAGTAGTATCCCCAACGGAAACACCATATATTTT
CASSIPNGNTIYF
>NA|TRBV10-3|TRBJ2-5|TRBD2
TGTGCCATCAGTGAGAGCGGGGGGTATCAAGAGACCCAGTACTTC
CAISESGGYQETQYF
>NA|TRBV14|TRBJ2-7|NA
TGTGCCAGCAGCCAAGACGGCACTAGACGGAACGAGCAGTACTTC
CASSQDGTRRNEQYF
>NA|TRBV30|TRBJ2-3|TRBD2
TGTGCCTGGAGTGTACCGACAGGGAACGTACTAGCGGGGGGCCCATATACGCAGTATTTT
CAWSVPTGNVLAGGPYTQYF
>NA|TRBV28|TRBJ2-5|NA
TGTGCCAGCCGGGACGAGGGAGAGACCCAGTACTTC
CASRDEGETQYF
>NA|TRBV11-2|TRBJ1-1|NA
TGTGCCAGCAGCTTTAATCAGGCGAACACTGAAGCTTTCTTT
CASSFNQANTEAFF
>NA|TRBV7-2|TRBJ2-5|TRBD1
TGTGCCAGCAAGGGGCCAGGGGGCTATGAGACCCAGTACTTC
CASKGPGGYETQYF
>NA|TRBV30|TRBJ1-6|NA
TGTGCCTGGACCCGTCAAGATAATTCACCCCTCCACTTT
CAWTRQDNSPLHF
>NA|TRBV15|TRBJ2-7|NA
TGTGCCACCAGCCCTGGAGGGGTTCAGGGGTTCTACGAGCAGTACTTC
CATSPGGVQGFYEQYF
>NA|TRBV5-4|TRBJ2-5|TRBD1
TGTGCCAGCAGCGTAGACAGGGGGGGACAAGAGACCCAGTACTTC
CASSVDRGGQETQYF
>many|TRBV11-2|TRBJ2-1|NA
TGTGCCAGCAGCTTAGATGGTACTAATGAGCAGTTCTTC
CASSLDGTNEQFF
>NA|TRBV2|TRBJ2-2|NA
TGTGCCAGCAGTGAAAGGCGGGGTACCGGGGAGCTGTTTTTT
CASSERRGTGELFF
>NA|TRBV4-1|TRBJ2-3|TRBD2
TGCGCCAGCAGCCTTCTTGGGACTAGCGGCGCTGGAGGGGGAGATACGCAGTATTTT
CASSLLGTSGAGGGDTQYF
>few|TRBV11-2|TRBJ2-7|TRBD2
TGTGCCAGCAGCTCCACTAGCGGGACATCCTACGAGCAGTACTTC
CASSSTSGTSYEQYF
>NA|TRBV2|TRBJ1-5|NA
TGTGCCAGCAGTGAAATTGGGTGGGCAGAGAGCAATCAGCCCCAGCATTTT
CASSEIGWAESNQPQHF
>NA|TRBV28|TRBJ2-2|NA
TGTGCCAGCAGTTCCCCCGCGGGCCTCACCGGGGAGCTGTTTTTT
CASSSPAGLTGELFF
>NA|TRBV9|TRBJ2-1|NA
TGTGCCAGCAGCCCCAACTCGGGGGCTAGGAATGAGCAGTTCTTC
CASSPNSGARNEQFF
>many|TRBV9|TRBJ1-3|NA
TGTGCCAGCAGCTCCTTAATATTAGGCACCATATATTTT
CASSSLILGTIYF
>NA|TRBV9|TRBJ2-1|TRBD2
TGTGCCAGCAGCGTAGCTACGGCGGGGGGATACAATGAGCAGTTCTTC
CASSVATAGGYNEQFF
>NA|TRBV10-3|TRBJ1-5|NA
TGTGCCATCAGTGAGTCGGCGGCAGGGCGCGGCAATCAGCCCCAGCATTTT
CAISESAAGRGNQPQHF
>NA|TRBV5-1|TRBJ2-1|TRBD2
TGCGCCAGCAGCTTCTCGCCAGGGACTAGCGGGGGCCTCTACAATGAGCAGTTCTTC
CASSFSPGTSGGLYNEQFF
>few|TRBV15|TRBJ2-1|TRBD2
TGTGCCACCAGCAGGCGACTAGCGGGGTACAATGAGCAGTTCTTC
CATSRRLAGYNEQFF
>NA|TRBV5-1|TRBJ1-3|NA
TGCGCCAGCAGCTTGGATGGGGCTTCAAACACCATATATTTT
CASSLDGASNTIYF
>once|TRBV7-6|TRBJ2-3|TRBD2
TGTGCCAGCAGCTTAGCCTTAGCGGGGGCCACAGATACGCAGTATTTT
CASSLALAGATDTQYF
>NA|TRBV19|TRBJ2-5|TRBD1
TGTGCCAGTAGTATTATCGACAGGGGAGAGACCCAGTACTTC
CASSIIDRGETQYF
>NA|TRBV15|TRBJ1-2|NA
TGTGCCACCAGCACCGAAATAGACAGCCCGCTAAACTATGGCTACACCTTC
CATSTEIDSPLNYGYTF
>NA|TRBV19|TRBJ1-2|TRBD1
TGTGCCAGTAGTCGTCTACAGGGGTCGGGTCTGAGAGGCTACACCTTC
CASSRLQGSGLRGYTF
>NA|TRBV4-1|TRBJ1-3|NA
TGCGCCAGCAGCGCCTCTGGAAACACCATATATTTT
CASSASGNTIYF
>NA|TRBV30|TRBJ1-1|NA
TGTGCCTGGAGGCCGTCTCCTCCTTTCTGGGACGCTGAAGCTTTCTTT
CAWRPSPPFWDAEAFF
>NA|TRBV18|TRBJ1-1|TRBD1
TGTGCCAGCTCACCGGGACAGCAGAACACTGAAGCTTTCTTT
CASSPGQQNTEAFF
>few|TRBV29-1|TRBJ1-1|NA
TGCAGCGTTGGGATGAACACTGAAGCTTTCTTT
CSVGMNTEAFF
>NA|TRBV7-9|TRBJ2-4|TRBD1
TGTGCCAGCAGCTTTAACAGGGGGATAGGAAACATTCAGTACTTC
CASSFNRGIGNIQYF
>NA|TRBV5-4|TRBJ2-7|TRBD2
TGTGCCAGCAACAGCGGGGGGCCCCCCTACGAGCAGTACTTC
CASNSGGPPYEQYF
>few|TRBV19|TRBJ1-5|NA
TGTGCCAGTATGTGGAACCCAGGTTCCAATCAGCCCCAGCATTTT
CASMWNPGSNQPQHF
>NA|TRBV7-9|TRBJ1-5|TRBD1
TGTGCCAGCAGCTCCCTCCCGGGACAGGGAGGGAATGGTCAGCCCCAGCATTTT
CASSSLPGQGGNGQPQHF
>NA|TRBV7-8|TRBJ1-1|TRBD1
TGTGCCAGCAGAACGACAGGGAGCACTGAAGCTTTCTTT
CASRTTGSTEAFF
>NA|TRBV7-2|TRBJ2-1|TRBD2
TGTGCCAGCAGCTTACTAGCGGGAGTCAGCAATGAGCAGTTCTTC
CASSLLAGVSNEQFF
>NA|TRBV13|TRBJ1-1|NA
TGTGCCAGCAGCTTATTTGGGACTTCCGATGAAGCTTTCTTT
CASSLFGTSDEAFF
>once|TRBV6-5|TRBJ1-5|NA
TGTGCCACCGGGGGGAACAATCAGCCCCAGCATTTT
CATGGNNQPQHF
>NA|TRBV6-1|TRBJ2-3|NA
TGTGCCAGCAGTGAAAGGTCAATGCGTAACACGCAGTATTTT
CASSERSMRNTQYF
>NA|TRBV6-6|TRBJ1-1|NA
TGTGCCAGCACCCTAAAGGGAGTCACTGAAGCTTTCTTT
CASTLKGVTEAFF
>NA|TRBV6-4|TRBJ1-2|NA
TGTGCCAGCAGTGCCACCGGGGACTATGGCTACACCTTC
CASSATGDYGYTF